This T cell receptor (beta chain) was profiled in a study of T-cell reconstitution after alpha-beta-depleted transplantation in children. The CDR3 extends over 15 amino acids. Germline loops: CDR1 DFQATT, CDR2 SNEGSKA (reference sequence). Study results and caveats: Newly produced T cells mostly provided counts and TCRbeta diversity after one year, as hyperexpanded clones declined. Several hundred expanded graft clones reportedly were the source of alpha-beta T cells about two months after transplant.

Unique molecular identifiers featured in how the TCRbeta library was prepared. TCRdb passed the PCR reads through MiXCR, listing each CDR3 protein once. The top ten clones hold 20% to 25% of a sample with about 280,000 distinct CDR3 sequences, around a tenth of them seen once. This clonotype was observed at least ten times. Its matching antigen is unknown. This chain connects TRBV20-1 to TRBJ1-6; 8 bases are a match to TRBD1. This receptor was obtained from a male patient between 2 and 15 years old who had a stem cell transplant for chronic granulomatous disease, so the T cells may come from the graft donor. Material: peripheral blood, obtained 180 days after TCRalphabeta/CD19-depleted stem cell transplant. CDR3 loop: CSADRGDEINSPLHF. The CDR3 nucleotides are TGCAGCGCAGACAGGGGAGACGAGATTAATTCACCCCTCCACTTT.